These T cell receptor beta chains were read from a single sample in a study of blood T cell repertoires in COVID-19. The table came from immunoSEQ multiplex PCR; TCRdb's copy has only in-frame clones and leaves some out. The profile covers 230,000 or so clones, with roughly 84% appearing a single time and about 2% taken by the ten largest. Sequencing was performed on peripheral blood. All receptors come from a man in his forties or fifties who had recovered from COVID-19. Each CDR3 is given with its conserved first and last residue. Fields, in order: CDR3 length, clone size, D gene, J gene, V gene, CDR3 protein, CDR3 DNA. A D gene is named only where the DNA matches it firmly. Clone size is not always given. Where it is, it says once, few, many or a class for expanded clones.

>16|NA|TRBD1|TRBJ1-1|TRBV9
CASSVGTGVMNTEAFF
TGTGCCAGCAGCGTAGGGACAGGAGTTATGAACACTGAAGCTTTCTTT
>18|NA|TRBD1|TRBJ1-5|TRBV10-3
CAISPSGQGASRNQPQHF
TGTGCCATCAGCCCCTCGGGACAGGGGGCTTCGCGCAATCAGCCCCAGCATTTT
>16|few|TRBD1|TRBJ2-2|TRBV7-6
CASSRRQGAGTGELFF
TGTGCCAGCAGCAGAAGACAGGGGGCGGGCACCGGGGAGCTGTTTTTT
>15|few|NA|TRBJ1-5|TRBV10-1
CASSAGPSETQPQHF
TGCGCCAGCAGCGCGGGACCATCGGAAACTCAGCCCCAGCATTTT
>13|NA|NA|TRBJ2-7|TRBV10-1
CASSPGKTYEQYF
TGCGCCAGCAGCCCCGGGAAGACCTACGAGCAGTACTTC
>17|NA|NA|TRBJ2-5|TRBV4-3
CASSQDRRWSGQETQYF
TGCGCCAGCAGCCAAGATCGGAGGTGGTCGGGTCAAGAGACCCAGTACTTC
>17|NA|TRBD1|TRBJ2-7|TRBV6-7
CASSDRDRAIFHYEQYF
TGTGCCAGCAGCGACCGGGACAGGGCCATCTTCCACTACGAGCAGTACTTC
>15|NA|TRBD1|TRBJ2-7|TRBV7-8
CASSLAPGQGFEQYF
TGTGCCAGCAGCTTAGCACCGGGACAGGGGTTTGAGCAGTACTTC
>14|NA|NA|TRBJ1-1|TRBV6-5
CASSRGRGDTEAFF
TGTGCCAGCAGCCGGGGGAGGGGAGACACTGAAGCTTTCTTT
>14|NA|NA|TRBJ1-4|TRBV29-1
CSVGHGSTNEKLFF
TGCAGCGTTGGACATGGTTCAACTAATGAAAAACTGTTTTTT
>17|once|TRBD1|TRBJ1-3|TRBV30
CAWKKNPTGTGGNTIYF
TGTGCCTGGAAGAAAAACCCGACCGGGACAGGGGGAAACACCATATATTTT
>16|NA|NA|TRBJ2-2|TRBV20-1
CSASSDREEVTGELFF
TGCAGTGCTAGTTCCGACAGGGAGGAAGTCACCGGGGAGCTGTTTTTT
>14|many|NA|TRBJ1-3|TRBV19
CASTPRDSGNTIYF
TGTGCCAGTACCCCCAGGGACTCTGGAAACACCATATATTTT
>14|NA|NA|TRBJ2-7|TRBV12-5
CASGEGGPHPEQYF
TGTGCTAGTGGGGAAGGGGGTCCTCATCCCGAGCAGTACTTC
>15|NA|TRBD1|TRBJ1-4|TRBV7-9
CASSPGAGGREKLFF
TGTGCCAGCAGCCCCGGGGCAGGGGGCCGGGAAAAACTGTTTTTT
>12|NA|NA|TRBJ2-7|TRBV5-5
CASIGTFYEQYF
TGTGCCAGCATAGGGACTTTCTACGAGCAGTACTTC
>13|NA|NA|TRBJ1-1|TRBV10-3
CAISSNGQGEAFF
TGTGCCATCAGTTCGAACGGGCAGGGTGAAGCTTTCTTT
>15|NA|NA|TRBJ2-7|TRBV6-5
CASSNTGRRFHEQYF
TGTGCCAGCAGCAACACAGGGCGGCGATTCCACGAGCAGTACTTC
>12|NA|NA|TRBJ2-2|TRBV12-3/TRBV12-4
CASSQNTGELFF
TGTGCCAGCAGTCAAAACACCGGGGAGCTGTTTTTT
>20|NA|NA|TRBJ2-1|TRBV27
CASSLRGNSPWSSSYNEQFF
TGTGCCAGCAGTTTGAGGGGGAACTCTCCGTGGTCGAGCTCCTACAATGAGCAGTTCTTC
>14|NA|TRBD1|TRBJ1-2|TRBV11-2
CASSFAGGEYGYTF
TGTGCCAGCAGCTTTGCAGGGGGCGAATATGGCTACACCTTC
>16|NA|TRBD2|TRBJ2-7|TRBV2
CASSEDMASGRSEQYF
TGTGCCAGCAGTGAAGATATGGCTAGCGGGAGGAGCGAGCAGTACTTC
>14|NA|TRBD1|TRBJ1-1|TRBV6-5
CASKTGGGNTEAFF
TGTGCCAGCAAAACAGGGGGCGGTAACACTGAAGCTTTCTTT
>15|once|NA|TRBJ1-1|TRBV18
CASSQEAGFDTEAFF
TGTGCCAGCTCACAAGAGGCAGGGTTTGACACTGAAGCTTTCTTT
>16|once|NA|TRBJ1-1|TRBV7-9
CASSRRGGEVNTEAFF
TGTGCCAGCAGTCGACGTGGAGGGGAGGTGAACACTGAAGCTTTCTTT
>16|NA|TRBD1|TRBJ1-2|TRBV19
CASRFSAGRGPGGYTF
TGTGCCAGTAGGTTTTCAGCTGGCAGGGGGCCTGGAGGCTACACCTTC
>15|NA|TRBD2|TRBJ2-2|TRBV7-2
CASSLPRLAPGELFF
TGTGCCAGCAGCTTACCCCGACTAGCCCCCGGGGAGCTGTTTTTT
>12|NA|NA|TRBJ2-7|TRBV5-4
CASSSPDREEYF
TGTGCCAGCAGCTCCCCCGACAGAGAAGAGTACTTC
>14|NA|NA|TRBJ1-6|TRBV28
CASSLIQYNSPLHF
TGTGCCAGCAGTTTGATACAGTATAATTCACCCCTCCACTTT
>13|few|NA|TRBJ2-1|TRBV7-2
CASGPRLYNEQFF
TGTGCCAGCGGCCCGAGGTTATACAATGAGCAGTTCTTC
>15|once|NA|TRBJ2-7|TRBV7-7
CASSPGAGVLSEQYF
TGTGCCAGCAGCCCCGGGGCAGGGGTGTTGTCCGAGCAGTACTTC
>10|NA|NA|TRBJ2-4|TRBV5-8
CASSVTIQYF
TGTGCCAGCAGCGTCACTATTCAGTACTTC
>15|NA|TRBD1|TRBJ2-7|TRBV3-1/TRBV3-2
CASSLDSGTGAQQYF
TGTGCCAGCAGCCTAGACTCCGGGACAGGGGCTCAGCAGTACTTC
>14|NA|NA|TRBJ1-2|TRBV7-2
CASSFYRVNYGYTF
TGTGCCAGCAGCTTCTACAGGGTTAACTATGGCTACACCTTC
>13|NA|TRBD2|TRBJ2-5|TRBV6-5
CASRKTSVETQYF
TGTGCCAGCAGGAAGACTAGCGTGGAGACCCAGTACTTC
>14|NA|NA|TRBJ2-7|TRBV5-1
CASSLEGRVYEQYF
TGCGCCAGCAGCTTGGAGGGCAGGGTCTACGAGCAGTACTTC
>14|NA|NA|TRBJ2-3|TRBV19
CAIGDTSMTDTQYF
TGTGCCATTGGGGACACCTCGATGACCGATACGCAGTATTTT
>14|NA|TRBD1|TRBJ2-1|TRBV28
CASISQGRGSEQFF
TGTGCCAGCATATCCCAGGGCAGGGGGTCTGAGCAGTTCTTC
>15|once|TRBD2|TRBJ2-3|TRBV4-1
CASRRLAGGPDTQYF
TGCGCCAGCAGGAGGCTAGCGGGAGGTCCAGATACGCAGTATTTT
>13|few|NA|TRBJ1-6|TRBV4-3
CASSQRVFSPLHF
TGCGCCAGCAGTCAAAGAGTTTTTTCACCCCTCCACTTT
>15|NA|NA|TRBJ1-1|TRBV5-1
CASSPGLAENTEAFF
TGCGCCAGCAGCCCCGGTTTAGCAGAGAACACTGAAGCTTTCTTT
>15|NA|TRBD1|TRBJ1-2|TRBV6-5
CASRIYRGDNYGYTF
TGTGCCAGCAGGATTTACAGGGGGGATAACTATGGCTACACCTTC
>16|few|NA|TRBJ2-1|TRBV4-1
CASTDPRRGSYNEQFF
TGCGCCAGCACCGACCCGAGGCGGGGTTCCTACAATGAGCAGTTCTTC
>16|NA|NA|TRBJ2-3|TRBV9
CASSVVGEVDTDTQYF
TGTGCCAGCAGCGTAGTTGGGGAGGTTGACACAGATACGCAGTATTTT
>16|NA|TRBD2|TRBJ2-3|TRBV29-1
CSVEATSGILVDTQYF
TGCAGCGTTGAGGCGACTAGCGGGATTCTGGTAGATACGCAGTATTTT
>13|NA|NA|TRBJ1-1|TRBV5-1
CASSSDSGVRAFF
TGCGCCAGCAGCTCGGACAGTGGGGTTCGAGCTTTCTTT
>17|NA|TRBD1|TRBJ1-2|TRBV5-1
CASSLAAGTGGESGYTF
TGCGCCAGCAGCTTGGCCGCGGGGACAGGGGGCGAGTCTGGCTACACCTTC
>16|NA|NA|TRBJ2-5|TRBV3-1/TRBV3-2
CASSQVAGRTQETQYF
TGTGCCAGCAGCCAAGTGGCGGGGAGGACTCAAGAGACCCAGTACTTC
>14|NA|NA|TRBJ1-5|TRBV19
CASRPFGSNQPQHF
TGTGCCAGTAGGCCATTCGGGAGCAATCAGCCCCAGCATTTT
>15|NA|NA|TRBJ2-5|TRBV25-1
CASSDPRQFIETQYF
TGTGCCAGCAGTGACCCTCGACAGTTTATTGAGACCCAGTACTTC